The sequence of this T cell receptor (beta chain) was determined in a study of blood T cells in healthy people across ages. General study points: Long-lived and aged donors differed, with more naive CD4+ cells and higher diversity in the long-lived.

Alongside a J-beta primer mix, a sample-barcoded 5' primer served in a second PCR lasting roughly 6 to 12 cycles. A template-switch adaptor that had 12 random nucleotides put a tag on each cDNA molecule. TCRdb passed the 5' RACE reads through MiXCR, listing each CDR3 protein once. The data show about 1,000,000 distinct CDR3 sequences, around 43% seen once. With regard to this clonotype: The antigen is unknown.

Between the trimmed V and J ends, which lost 3 bases and 7 bases, there was a span of 15 bases. CDR3 size: 14 residues. The sequencing sample was made of blood. The receptor was isolated from a woman aged 55 to 70 in good health. This rearrangement joins TRBV12-3 or TRBV12-4 to TRBJ1-2; a possible D gene is TRBD1 (5 bases). CDR3 sequence: CASSFGTLRGGYTF. The CDR3 DNA follows: TGTGCCAGCAGTTTCGGGACCCTACGAGGTGGCTACACCTTC.